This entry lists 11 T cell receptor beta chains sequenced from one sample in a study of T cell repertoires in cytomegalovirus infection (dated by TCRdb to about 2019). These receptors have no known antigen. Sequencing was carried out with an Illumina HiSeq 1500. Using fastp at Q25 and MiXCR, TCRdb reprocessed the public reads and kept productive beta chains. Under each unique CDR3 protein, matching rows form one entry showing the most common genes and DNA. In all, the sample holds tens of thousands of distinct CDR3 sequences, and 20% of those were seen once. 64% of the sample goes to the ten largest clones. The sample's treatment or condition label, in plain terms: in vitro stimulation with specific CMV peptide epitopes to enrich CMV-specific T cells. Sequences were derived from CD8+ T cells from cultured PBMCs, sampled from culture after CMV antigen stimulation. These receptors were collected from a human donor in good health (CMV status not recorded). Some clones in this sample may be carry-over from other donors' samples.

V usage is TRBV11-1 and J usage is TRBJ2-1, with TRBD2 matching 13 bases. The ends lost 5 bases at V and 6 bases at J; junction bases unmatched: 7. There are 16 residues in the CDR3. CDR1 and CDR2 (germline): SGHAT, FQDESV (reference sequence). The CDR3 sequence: CASSPLTSGGPNEQFF. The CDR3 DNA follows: TGTGCCAGCAGCCCACTGACTAGCGGGGGGCCCAATGAGCAGTTCTTC.

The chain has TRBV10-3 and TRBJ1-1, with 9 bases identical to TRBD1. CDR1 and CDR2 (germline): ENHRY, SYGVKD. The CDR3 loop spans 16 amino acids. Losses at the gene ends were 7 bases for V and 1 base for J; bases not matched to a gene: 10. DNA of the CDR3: TGTGCCATCAAAAGTGAACAGGGGGCCTGGAACACTGAAGCTTTCTTT. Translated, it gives CAIKSEQGAWNTEAFF.

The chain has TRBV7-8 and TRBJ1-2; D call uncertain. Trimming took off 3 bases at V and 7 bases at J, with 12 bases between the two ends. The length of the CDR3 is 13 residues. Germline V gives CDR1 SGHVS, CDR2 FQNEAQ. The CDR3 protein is CASSFSGMGGYTF. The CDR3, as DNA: TGTGCCAGCAGCTTCAGCGGGATGGGTGGCTACACCTTC.

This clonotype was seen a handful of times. CDR3 coding DNA: TGTGCCAGCAGCTTAATTCCTGCAGGGAGGAGTAGCGCTGAAGCTTTCTTT. Its protein product is CASSLIPAGRSSAEAFF. The chain is built from TRBV7-3 and TRBJ1-1, with D tentatively TRBD1 (5 bases). The ends were cut back, 1 base at V and 6 bases at J, with 21 bases in the middle. In germline, CDR1 is SGHTA, CDR2 FQGTGA. This CDR3 has 17 residues. Combining the CDR3 with reference TRBV7-3 and TRBJ1-1 gives the whole variable domain GAGVSQTPSNKVTEKGKYVELRCDPISGHTALYWYRQSLGQGPEFLIYFQGTGAADDSGLPNDRFFAVRPEGSVSTLKIQRTERGDSAVYLCASSLIPAGRSSAEAFFGQGTRLTVV.

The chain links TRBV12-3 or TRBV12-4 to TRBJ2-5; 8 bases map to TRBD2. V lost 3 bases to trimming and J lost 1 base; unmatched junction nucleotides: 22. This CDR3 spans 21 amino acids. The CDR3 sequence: CASSFLVTSVSHPTSQETQYF. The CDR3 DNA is TGTGCCAGCAGTTTTCTCGTGACTAGCGTCAGCCACCCCACCAGCCAAGAGACCCAGTACTTC.

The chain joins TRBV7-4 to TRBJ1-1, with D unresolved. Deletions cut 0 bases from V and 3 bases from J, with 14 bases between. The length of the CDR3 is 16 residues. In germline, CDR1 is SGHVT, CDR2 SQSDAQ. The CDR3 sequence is CASSLAWLEEDTEAFF. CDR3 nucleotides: TGTGCCAGCAGCTTAGCGTGGTTAGAAGAGGACACTGAAGCTTTCTTT.

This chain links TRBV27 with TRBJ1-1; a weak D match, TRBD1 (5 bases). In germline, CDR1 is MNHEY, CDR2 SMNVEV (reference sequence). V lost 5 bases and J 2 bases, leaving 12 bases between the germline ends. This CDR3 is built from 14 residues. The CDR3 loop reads CASSRVTENTEAFF. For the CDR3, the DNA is TGTGCCAGCAGTAGGGTGACAGAAAACACTGAAGCTTTCTTT.

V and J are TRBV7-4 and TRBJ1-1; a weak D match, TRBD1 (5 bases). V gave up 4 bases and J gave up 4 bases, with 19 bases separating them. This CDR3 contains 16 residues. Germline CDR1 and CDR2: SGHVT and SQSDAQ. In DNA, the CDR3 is TGTGCCAGCAGCTCCTACCCCGCCGACAGAACCACTGAAGCTTTCTTT. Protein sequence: CASSSYPADRTTEAFF.

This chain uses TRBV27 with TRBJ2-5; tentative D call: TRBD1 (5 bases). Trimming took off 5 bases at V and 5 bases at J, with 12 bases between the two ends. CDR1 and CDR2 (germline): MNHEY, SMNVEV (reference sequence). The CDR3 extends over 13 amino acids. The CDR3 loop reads CASSIRVSETQYF. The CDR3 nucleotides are TGTGCCAGCAGTATCAGGGTCTCGGAGACCCAGTACTTC.

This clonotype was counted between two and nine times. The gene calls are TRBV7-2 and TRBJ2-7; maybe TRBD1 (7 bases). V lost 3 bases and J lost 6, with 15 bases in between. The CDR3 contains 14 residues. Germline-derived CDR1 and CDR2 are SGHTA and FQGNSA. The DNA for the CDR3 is TGTGCCAGCAGCTTCCCTAACAGGGGAGGCGAGCAGTACTTC. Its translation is CASSFPNRGGEQYF. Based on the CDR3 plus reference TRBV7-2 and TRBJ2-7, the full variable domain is GAGVSQSPSNKVTEKGKDVELRCDPISGHTALYWYRQSLGQGLEFLIYFQGNSAPDKSGLPSDRFSAERTGGSVSTLTIQRTQQEDSAVYLCASSFPNRGGEQYFGPGTRLTVT.

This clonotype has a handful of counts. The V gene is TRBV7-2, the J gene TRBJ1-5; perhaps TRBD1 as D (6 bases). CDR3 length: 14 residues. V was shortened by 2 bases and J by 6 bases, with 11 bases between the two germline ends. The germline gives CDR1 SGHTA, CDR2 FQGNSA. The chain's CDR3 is CASSLRGAFQPQHF. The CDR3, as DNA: TGTGCCAGCAGCTTACGGGGGGCCTTTCAGCCCCAGCATTTT.